The rows below give T cell receptor beta chains drawn from one sample of a study of identical twins. One entry per CDR3 protein, called by TCRdb with MiXCR from the 5' RACE reads. The sample lists around 1.7 million distinct CDR3 sequences; under 35% were seen once. Sequenced input: cord blood. These receptors came from a newborn girl in good health. The CDR3 runs from the conserved cysteine through the conserved F or W.

J | V | CDR3
TRBJ1-4 | TRBV30 | CAWSVQSGVQLFF
TRBJ2-5 | TRBV15 | CATSRDPNVPMTGHVETQYF
TRBJ1-5 | TRBV15 | CATSRTGVGNQPQHF
TRBJ1-2 | TRBV7-8 | CASSSKLLIGTGDGYTF
TRBJ2-2 | TRBV25-1 | CASTEKTFTGELFF
TRBJ2-3 | TRBV4-2 | CASSQRAGGEDTQYF
TRBJ2-7 | TRBV9 | CASSAGDNLYEQYF
TRBJ2-7 | TRBV6-8 | CASRGQGAHEQYF
TRBJ1-5 | TRBV4-2 | CASSPRTGNGNQPQHF
TRBJ2-3 | TRBV28 | CASSPLGLRQRADTQYF
TRBJ1-2 | TRBV13 | CASYARGNYGYTF